These 6 T cell receptor beta chains came from one sample sequenced in a study of cytomegalovirus exposure and HLA in healthy donors (dated by TCRdb to the late 2010s). Libraries were made using the immunoSEQ multiplex PCR assay. For the multiplex PCR, a mixture combining 60 forward primers for TCR Vbeta segments and 13 reverse primers for TCR Jbeta segments was used. TCRdb provides this immuneACCESS table in a form limited to in-frame rearrangements. Some clones are lacking; in checked studies, under half of them reflect an unresolved V gene, and why the rest are absent is not known. In this sample the table shows 130,000 or so clones, more than 80% of which occur a single time. The ten largest make up under 7% of the sample. Sequenced input: PBMCs. The receptors were sampled from a woman in her twenties or thirties in good health and CMV-seropositive.

The V call is TRBV6-5, the J call TRBJ2-5, with unresolved D. Germline V gene lookup returns CDR1 MNHEY and CDR2 SVGAGI. The CDR3 is 14 residues long. The V gene lost 0 bases and the J gene lost 2 bases, with 7 bases spanning the gap. In DNA form, the CDR3 reads TGTGCCAGCAGTTACTCACGGTTACAAGAGACCCAGTACTTC. The encoded protein is CASSYSRLQETQYF.

The chain is built from TRBV7-9 and TRBJ1-1, with TRBD1 matching 10 bases. Germline lookup yields CDR1 SEHNR and CDR2 FQNEAQ (reference sequence). The CDR3 sequence is 17 residues long. The junction had 6 bases not matched to a gene; V was cut back by 2 bases and J by 0 bases. The DNA of the CDR3 is TGTGCCAGCAGCTTACCGGGACAGGGGCTGGTGAACACTGAAGCTTTCTTT. Translated, it gives CASSLPGQGLVNTEAFF.

This clone has a handful of counts. In DNA, the CDR3 is TGCGCCAGCAGCCAAGGTGACTTTAGCACAGATACGCAGTATTTT. This codes for CASSQGDFSTDTQYF. The V and J genes are TRBV4-1 and TRBJ2-3; the D is unclear. V lost 1 base and J 0 bases, leaving 8 bases between the germline ends. The CDR3 extends over 15 amino acids. Germline values: CDR1 MGHRA, CDR2 YSYEKL.

The chain joins TRBV5-1 to TRBJ1-1; a possible D gene is TRBD1 (5 bases). Trimming cost V 0 bases and J 0 bases, with 9 bases left between them. Germline V CDR1 and CDR2: SGHRS, YFSETQ. This CDR3 contains 15 residues. CDR3 sequence (DNA): TGCGCCAGCAGCTTGGTTCCAGGGATGAACACTGAAGCTTTCTTT. Amino acids: CASSLVPGMNTEAFF.

Concerning this clone itself: Compared with germline, one end of the junction differs, possibly owing to a read error. V usage is TRBV25-1 and J usage is TRBJ2-3, with D maybe TRBD1 (6 bases). The length of the CDR3 is 14 residues. CDR1 is MGHDK, CDR2 SYGVNS, per germline. DNA of the CDR3: TGTGCCAGCAATGAACAGGGCCGAGGAGATACGCAGTATTTT. Translating it yields CASNEQGRGDTQYF.

The chain carries TRBV13 and TRBJ2-1; 10 bases line up with TRBD2. V trimming: 3 bases; J trimming: 9 bases; junction bases outside the gene matches: 11. The germline CDR1 and CDR2 sequences are PRHDT and FYEKMQ (reference sequence). This CDR3 has 16 amino acids. The CDR3 spells CASSFRSSGRIGEQFF. CDR3 DNA sequence: TGTGCCAGCAGCTTCCGATCTAGCGGGAGAATAGGTGAGCAGTTCTTC.